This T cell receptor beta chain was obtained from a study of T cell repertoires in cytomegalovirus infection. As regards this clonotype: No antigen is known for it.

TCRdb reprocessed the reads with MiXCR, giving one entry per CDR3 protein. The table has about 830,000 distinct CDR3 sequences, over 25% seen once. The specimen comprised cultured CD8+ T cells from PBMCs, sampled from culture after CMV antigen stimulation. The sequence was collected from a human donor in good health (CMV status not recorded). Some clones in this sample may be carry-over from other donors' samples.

CDR3 DNA sequence: TGTGCCAGCTCTGGGACTAACCAAGAGACCCAGTACTTC. Protein product: CASSGTNQETQYF. The chain couples TRBV7-9 to TRBJ2-5; 7 nucleotides agree with TRBD2. Losses at the gene ends were 8 bases for V and 0 bases for J; bases not matched to a gene: 3. CDR1 and CDR2 (germline): SEHNR, FQNEAQ (reference sequence). This CDR3 comprises 13 residues. The full variable domain, completed using reference TRBV7-9 and TRBJ2-5, is DTGVSQNPRHKITKRGQNVTFRCDPISEHNRLYWYRQTLGQGPEFLTYFQNEAQLEKSRLLSDRFSAERPKGSFSTLEIQRTEQGDSAMYLCASSGTNQETQYFGPGTRLLVL.